This T cell receptor (beta chain) was found in a study of blood T cell repertoires in COVID-19 (dated by TCRdb to 2019 to 2021). With regard to the full study: The collaborator samples originated in the United States, Italy and Spain and spanned the acute and convalescent phases of COVID-19. The prospective study material was composed of cDNA or gDNA derived from T cells, B-cell-depleted T cells, or PBMCs. Deeply sampled blood TCRbeta repertoires from subjects exposed to, actively infected with, or recovered from COVID-19 were included in the dataset. The repertoires were made available in a free public database intended to serve as a resource for research on the immune response to SARS-CoV-2. Samples came from the ongoing ImmuneRACE study (first 160 participants) plus 1,254 subjects from 6 global collaborators. The sample metadata nearly always contained a de-identified subject ID, COVID-19 status, age in years and sex. HLA class I and class II types, where available, came from metadata supplied by the sample provider rather than from assay-based typing. Broad study findings and their caveats: How much clinical and demographic metadata was included differed by source and by participant, and the metadata was provided uncurated.

TCRbeta CDR3 regions were amplified from genomic DNA using the immunoSEQ Assay, a bias-controlled multiplex PCR. For the original study's pipeline: The number of nucleated cells in each sample was estimated from the amplification of reference gene primers within the assay. To quantify the absolute abundance of each unique TCRbeta CDR3 rearrangement, sequence reads were collapsed and filtered. Productive Simpson clonality was computed per sample as the square root of Simpson's diversity index over productive rearrangements. TCRdb took over this immuneACCESS table, retaining in-frame rearrangements with V and J assigned. Such tables are incomplete; in checked studies, under half of the missing clones stem from an unresolved V gene, and the remainder is unexplained. V, J and clone size reflect that table, while D and trimming were determined from the DNA. The sample includes approximately 290,000 clones, with about four fifths observed a single time. The ten biggest clones cover more than 15% of the sample.

At one collaborating source in Seattle, patients were enrolled during active infection and were followed longitudinally through the course of disease. The collaborating institutions used their own protocols to collect whole blood in K2EDTA tubes. Collaborator samples were shipped for TCRbeta analysis as frozen whole blood, isolated PBMCs, or DNA extracted from either sample type. Comment on this clone: The target of this receptor is not known. Base qualities were left out, and no much larger clone turns up one base away.

V is reduced by 5 bases and J by 2 bases, leaving a spacing of 15 bases between them. Measured from the cysteine to the phenylalanine, the CDR3 is 15 residues long. The read is trimmed to its CDR3 DNA, 45 bases read in frame from base 1. Based on the germline V gene (reference sequence), the CDR1 and CDR2 sequences are LNHNV and YYDKDF. This receptor was obtained from a person in their 70s with COVID-19, enrolled during active disease. The rearrangement joined TRBV15 to TRBJ1-2; matching of 5 bases hints at TRBD1 as the D gene. Sequencing used peripheral blood. The CDR3 protein sequence reads: CATSGILDINYGYTF. The nucleotide sequence reads TGTGCCACCAGCGGTATACTGGACATAAACTATGGCTACACCTTC.